These T cell receptor beta chains were read from a single sample in a study of read filtering for tumor transcriptome and immune sequencing. From the reads, TCRdb called clonotypes with MiXCR, one entry per CDR3 protein. The repertoire holds some 62,000 distinct CDR3 sequences, with over 11% as singletons. The specimen was a population of CD138-negative cells sorted from bone marrow. All receptors derive from a donor over 35 with multiple myeloma. The CDR3 runs from the conserved cysteine through the conserved F or W. The order of the fields is clone size, D gene, CDR3 length, V gene, J gene, CDR3 DNA, CDR3 protein. The D gene is left open where the match is weak. Not all rows give a size; the values are once, few, many and, for expanded clones, a class.

>many|TRBD2|15|TRBV20-1|TRBJ2-3
TGCAGTGCTAGTGCGGGGGGTACCCGCACAGATACGCAGTATTTT
CSASAGGTRTDTQYF
>NA|NA|13|TRBV29-1|TRBJ1-1
TGCAGCGTTAAACAGGGAGGGAACACTGAAGCTTTCTTT
CSVKQGGNTEAFF
>many|TRBD2|16|TRBV10-3|TRBJ2-1
TGTGCCATCAGTGAGTCAAGTACTAGCGGTCCCCCGGAGCAGTTCTTC
CAISESSTSGPPEQFF
>many|NA|14|TRBV5-8|TRBJ1-5
TGTGCCAGCAGCCCGGGACGAGGCAATCAGCCCCAGCATTTT
CASSPGRGNQPQHF
>few|NA|14|TRBV10-3|TRBJ2-1
TGTGCCATCAGAGACAGGAGCTCCTACAATGAGCAGTTCTTC
CAIRDRSSYNEQFF
>few|TRBD1|17|TRBV5-1|TRBJ2-5
TGCGCCAGCAGCTTGGGACGCGGGACAGGAGGGGACGAGACCCAGTACTTC
CASSLGRGTGGDETQYF
>many|TRBD2|15|TRBV7-2|TRBJ2-3
TGTGCCAGCAGAGCTGTGGCGGGAGGCACAGATACGCAGTATTTT
CASRAVAGGTDTQYF
>NA|NA|17|TRBV21-1|TRBJ2-3
TGTGCCAGCAGCGAAATTAGGGCGGACTCTAGCACAGATACGCAGTATTTT
CASSEIRADSSTDTQYF
>many|NA|15|TRBV12-3/TRBV12-4|TRBJ2-3
TGTGCCAGCAGTTTAGGGCAGGGGATGACAGATACGCAGTATTTT
CASSLGQGMTDTQYF
>many|TRBD2|17|TRBV6-5|TRBJ2-1
TGTGCCAGCAGTTCCCCTCGGACTAGCGGGAGTAGGAATGAGCAGTTCTTC
CASSSPRTSGSRNEQFF
>many|NA|13|TRBV24-1|TRBJ2-2
TGTGCCACCAGGTCTACAGGGACTGGGGAGCTGTTTTTT
CATRSTGTGELFF
>few|TRBD1|15|TRBV2|TRBJ1-5
TGTGCCAGCACCGGACAGGCCCCGTGGGGTCAGCCCCAGCATTTT
CASTGQAPWGQPQHF
>many|NA|15|TRBV7-9|TRBJ2-7
TGTGCCAGCAGCCCCGCCTCGGGGCTCTACTACGAGCAGTACTTC
CASSPASGLYYEQYF
>many|TRBD1|14|TRBV10-3|TRBJ2-1
TGTGCCATCAGTGATACAGGGGGCACAAATGAGCAGTTCTTC
CAISDTGGTNEQFF
>many|TRBD2|15|TRBV28|TRBJ2-5
TGTGCCAGCAGTCTCCGGACTAGCGGGGAGGAGACCCAGTACTTC
CASSLRTSGEETQYF
>NA|TRBD1|15|TRBV30|TRBJ1-2
TGTGCCTGGAGTGACCCGACAGGGGGAGGTTATGGCTACACCTTC
CAWSDPTGGGYGYTF
>many|NA|15|TRBV20-1|TRBJ2-7
TGCAGTGCTAGACCTCGTCAGGCTTACTCCTACGAGCAGTACTTC
CSARPRQAYSYEQYF
>once|NA|13|TRBV4-1|TRBJ2-1
TGCGCCAGCAGCCAAGATGTTCCTAGTCGTAGGTTCTTC
CASSQDVPSRRFF
>many|TRBD2|14|TRBV2|TRBJ2-1
TGTGCCAGCAGTGGACTAGCGGAGACTAATGAGCAGTTCTTC
CASSGLAETNEQFF
>NA|NA|14|TRBV12-5|TRBJ2-4
TGTGCTAGTGGTCCGGGTGTAGTAGCTCGTGCTTTGGACTTC
CASGPGVVARALDF
>many|TRBD2|15|TRBV5-1|TRBJ2-1
TGCGCCAGCAGCACGGGACTAGCGGGAGGTAATGAGCAGTTCTTC
CASSTGLAGGNEQFF
>many|NA|13|TRBV11-2|TRBJ2-1
TGTGCCAGCAGCTCCCGGGCTAGGAGGGAGCAGTTCTTC
CASSSRARREQFF
>many|NA|13|TRBV5-1|TRBJ2-7
TGCGCCAGCAGCGGGGGACTTGCCTACGAGCAGTACTTC
CASSGGLAYEQYF
>medium-sized|NA|13|TRBV27|TRBJ2-3
TGTGCCAGCAAAATCATTCTCACAGATACGCAGTATTTT
CASKIILTDTQYF
>NA|TRBD1|14|TRBV5-1|TRBJ1-5
TGCGCCAGCAGCCAGGGGGGGGGCAATCAGCCCCAGCATTTT
CASSQGGGNQPQHF
>many|NA|15|TRBV14|TRBJ1-1
TGTGCCAGCAGCCACTTCAGGGGCCCGAACACTGAAGCTTTCTTT
CASSHFRGPNTEAFF
>NA|NA|14|TRBV7-3|TRBJ2-7
TGTGCCAGCAGCCTTGAGGGGAAATCCTACGAGCAGTACTTC
CASSLEGKSYEQYF
>many|NA|15|TRBV29-1|TRBJ2-1
TGCAGCGTCCCCCGGGCGGGATCTAATCACAATGAGCAGTTCTTC
CSVPRAGSNHNEQFF
>NA|NA|15|TRBV25-1|TRBJ1-1
TGTGCCAGCAGTGAGTTGGGCACAGAGAACACTGAAGCTTTCTTT
CASSELGTENTEAFF
>many|NA|13|TRBV7-3|TRBJ2-1
TGTGCCAGCAGCTTAACTAGCGAGGGTGAGCAGTTCTTC
CASSLTSEGEQFF
>few|TRBD2|16|TRBV15|TRBJ2-5
TGTGCCACCAGCGGAGGACTAGCGGGATTCCAAGAGACCCAGTACTTC
CATSGGLAGFQETQYF
>many|NA|14|TRBV18|TRBJ1-2
TGTGCCAGCTCGTTCGCCGGGACAAACTATGGCTACACCTTC
CASSFAGTNYGYTF
>NA|TRBD2|19|TRBV5-5|TRBJ2-3
TGTGCCAGCATCAAACACCTGGGGACTAGCGGAAGCAGCACAGATACGCAGTATTTT
CASIKHLGTSGSSTDTQYF
>many|NA|14|TRBV18|TRBJ2-1
TGTGCCAGCTCATCCCTGACAGAGTACAATGAGCAGTTCTTC
CASSSLTEYNEQFF
>many|TRBD1|14|TRBV5-1|TRBJ2-7
TGCGCCAGCAGCAACGCGGGACAGGGATACGAGCAGTACTTC
CASSNAGQGYEQYF
>many|TRBD1|15|TRBV6-5|TRBJ2-1
TGTGCCAGCAGAGAGTCCGGGACAGTCTACAATGAGCAGTTCTTC
CASRESGTVYNEQFF
>NA|NA|14|TRBV4-1|TRBJ2-7
TGCGCCAGCAGCCAAGAGTTGGTTGGGTACGAGCAGTACTTC
CASSQELVGYEQYF
>many|TRBD1|14|TRBV12-3/TRBV12-4|TRBJ1-1
TGTGCCAGCAGTTTAACCCCAGGGGGCACTGAAGCTTTCTTT
CASSLTPGGTEAFF
>many|NA|14|TRBV5-4|TRBJ2-7
TGTGCCAGCAGTCGACGCGGGGCAACCTACGAGCAGTACTTC
CASSRRGATYEQYF
>many|TRBD2|17|TRBV20-1|TRBJ2-4
TGCAGTTCTTATCCGGGACTAGCGGGAGGGCCAAAAAACATTCAGTACTTC
CSSYPGLAGGPKNIQYF